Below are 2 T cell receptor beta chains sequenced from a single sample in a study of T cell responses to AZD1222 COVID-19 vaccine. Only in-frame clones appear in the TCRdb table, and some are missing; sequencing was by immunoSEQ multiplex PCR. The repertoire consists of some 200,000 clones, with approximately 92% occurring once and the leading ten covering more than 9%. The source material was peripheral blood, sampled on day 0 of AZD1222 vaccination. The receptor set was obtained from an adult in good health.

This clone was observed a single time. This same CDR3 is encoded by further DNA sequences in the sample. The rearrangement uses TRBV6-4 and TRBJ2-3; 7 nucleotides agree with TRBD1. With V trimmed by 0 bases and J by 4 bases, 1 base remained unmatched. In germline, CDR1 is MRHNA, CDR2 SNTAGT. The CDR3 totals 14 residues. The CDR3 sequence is CASSDSQGADTQYF. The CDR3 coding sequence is TGTGCCAGCAGTGACTCTCAGGGGGCAGATACGCAGTATTTT.

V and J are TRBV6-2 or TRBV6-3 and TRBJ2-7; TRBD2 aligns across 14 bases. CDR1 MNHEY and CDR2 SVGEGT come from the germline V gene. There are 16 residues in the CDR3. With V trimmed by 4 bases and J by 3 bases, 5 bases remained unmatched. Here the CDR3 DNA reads TGTGCCAGCAGTTTATACGGACTAGCGGGGGGCTACGAGCAGTACGTC. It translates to CASSLYGLAGGYEQYV.